The TCR beta chain described here comes from a study of T cells expressing NK-cell markers. Study-level background: The TCR beta repertoires were obtained from sorted CD3+CD56+NKG2C+, CD3+CD56+NKG2C- and CD3+CD56-NKG2C+ T cells. Seven sequenced donors out of eight were HCMV-seropositive, one seronegative. Points from the study as a whole: Dominant NKG2C+ clonotypes made up roughly 1.0-8% of CD8+ T cells in several donors.

Of note for this clonotype: Its antigen is still unknown.

The CDR3 is made up of 12 amino acids. Germline lookup yields CDR1 SGHKS and CDR2 YYEKEE (reference sequence). cDNA encoding TCR beta was synthesized via 5'RACE template switching incorporating UMIs. TCRdb reprocessed the 5' RACE reads; each CDR3 protein has one entry and no DNA is given. This table holds 140,000 or so distinct CDR3 sequences. The chain has TRBV5-5 and TRBJ2-1; checking the TCRdb D call of TRBD2 is not possible without DNA. Sample: blood T cells: a sorted CD56 or NKG2C T cell subset, CD4+ or CD8+ T cells, or bulk PBMC T cells (not recorded which). The sequence derives from a young man in good health. CDR3 sequence: CASSTDSDEQFF.